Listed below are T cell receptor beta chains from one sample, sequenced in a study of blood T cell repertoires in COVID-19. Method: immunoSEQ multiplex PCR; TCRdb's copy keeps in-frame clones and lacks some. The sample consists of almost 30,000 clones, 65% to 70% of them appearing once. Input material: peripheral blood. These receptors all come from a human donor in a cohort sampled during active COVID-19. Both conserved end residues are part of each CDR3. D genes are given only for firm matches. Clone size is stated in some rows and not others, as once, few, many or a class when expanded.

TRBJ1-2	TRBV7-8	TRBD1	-	TGTGCCAGCAGCTTAACCCCCCCCGGACAGGGCTATGGCTACACCTTC	CASSLTPPGQGYGYTF
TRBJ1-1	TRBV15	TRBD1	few	TGTGCCACCAGCAGGGGACAGGGGGCGAGTTTGTCCGAAGCTTTCTTT	CATSRGQGASLSEAFF
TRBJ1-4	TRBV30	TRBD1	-	TGTGCCTGGAGGACAGGGGTGACTAATGAAAAACTGTTTTTT	CAWRTGVTNEKLFF
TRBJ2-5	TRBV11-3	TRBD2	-	TGTGCCAGCAGCTTTGGTGGGAGGGCCACCGAGACCCAGTACTTC	CASSFGGRATETQYF
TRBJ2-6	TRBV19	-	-	TGTGCCAGTAGTATACTTAGATCTGGGGCCAACGTCCTGACTTTC	CASSILRSGANVLTF
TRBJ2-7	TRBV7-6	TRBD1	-	TGTGCCAGCAGCTCCGGTCCCGGGACAGGGGAGCAGTACTTC	CASSSGPGTGEQYF
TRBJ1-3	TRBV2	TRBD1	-	TGTGCCAGCAGTGCGACAGGGGGCACAATCTCTGGAAACACCATATATTTT	CASSATGGTISGNTIYF
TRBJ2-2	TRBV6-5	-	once	TGTGCCAGCAGTTTTCGACCGACTACGAACACCGGGGAGCTGTTTTTT	CASSFRPTTNTGELFF
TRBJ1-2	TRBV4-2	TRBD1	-	TGTGCCAGCAGCCAGGATCCCGGGACAGGCGATGGCTACACCTTC	CASSQDPGTGDGYTF
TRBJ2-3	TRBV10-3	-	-	TGTGCCATCAATTTGGGGCAGGACCGATTGGATACGCAGTATTTT	CAINLGQDRLDTQYF
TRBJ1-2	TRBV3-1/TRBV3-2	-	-	TGTGCCAGCAGCCAGCGCCCAGGAAAGGGCTACACCTTC	CASSQRPGKGYTF
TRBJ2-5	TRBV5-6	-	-	TGTGCCAGCAGCTTGGGGACATACGAAGAGACCCAGTACTTC	CASSLGTYEETQYF
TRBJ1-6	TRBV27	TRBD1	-	TGTGCCAGCAGTTTTGGAGGGACAGTTAATTCACCCCTCCACTTT	CASSFGGTVNSPLHF
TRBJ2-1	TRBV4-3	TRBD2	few	TGCGCCAGCAGCCAACAAGCGGGAGTTTCCTACAATGAGCAGTTCTTC	CASSQQAGVSYNEQFF
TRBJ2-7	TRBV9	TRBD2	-	TGTGCCAGCAGCGTTAGCGGGAGCAGCTACTACGAGCAGTACTTC	CASSVSGSSYYEQYF
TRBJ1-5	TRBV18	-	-	TGTGCCAGCTCACCTGCGGGAAATGGCAATCAGCCCCAGCATTTT	CASSPAGNGNQPQHF
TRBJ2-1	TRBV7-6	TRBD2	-	TGTGCCAGCAGATCTAGCGGGAGGGGGAACAATGAGCAGTTCTTC	CASRSSGRGNNEQFF
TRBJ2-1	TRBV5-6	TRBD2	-	TGTGCCAGCAGATATACTAGCGGGGACAACAATGAGCAGTTCTTC	CASRYTSGDNNEQFF
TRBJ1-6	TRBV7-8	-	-	TGTGCCAGCAGCTCACAGACGGCAGGAACCCTCCACTTT	CASSSQTAGTLHF
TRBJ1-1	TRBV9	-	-	TGTGCCAGCAGCGCTGGGACAACGAACACTGAAGCTTTCTTT	CASSAGTTNTEAFF
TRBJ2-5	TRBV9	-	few	TGTGCCAGCAGCGTCGGCGGGGCTCTTCAAGAGACCCAGTACTTC	CASSVGGALQETQYF
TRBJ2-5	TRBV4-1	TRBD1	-	TGCGCCAGCAGCCAGCCCACAGGGGGCGTAAGGACCCAGTACTTC	CASSQPTGGVRTQYF
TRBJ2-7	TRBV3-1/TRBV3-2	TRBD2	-	TGTGCCAGCAGCCAAGATTGGGCAGGGAGGGGCGAGCAGTACTTC	CASSQDWAGRGEQYF
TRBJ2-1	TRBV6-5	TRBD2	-	TGTGCCAGCAGCGCACCGGGACTAGGGACCGATGAGCAGTTCTTC	CASSAPGLGTDEQFF
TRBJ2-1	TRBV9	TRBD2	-	TGTGCCAGCAGCCCGGGAGGTAGCTCCTACAATGAGCAGTTCTTC	CASSPGGSSYNEQFF
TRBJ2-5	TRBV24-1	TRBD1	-	TGTGCCACCAGTAGGGGCAGGGGGCATATAGGAGAGACCCAGTACTTC	CATSRGRGHIGETQYF